This T cell receptor (beta chain) was identified in a study of CD8 T cells in ankylosing spondylitis. This clonotype appeared many times. Its antigen is unknown. The study's findings and limits: Certain motif variants had earlier been reported in reactive arthritis synovial fluid and blood. Ankylosing spondylitis blood appeared to be characterized by a TCR beta motif of 8 or 9 highly homologous variants. In ankylosing spondylitis patients, matched synovial fluid reportedly showed significant enrichment of disease-linked clones.

TCRdb reanalysed the 5' RACE reads using MiXCR and keeps one entry per CDR3 protein. In the table there are 250,000 to 400,000 distinct CDR3 sequences, more than 9% of which are singletons. V lost 6 bases, J lost 2 bases, and 7 bases stayed unmatched. Germline V gene data show CDR1 as MDHEN and CDR2 as SYDVKM. This CDR3 comprises 17 residues. Sequenced material: blood, either unsorted or a sorted T cell fraction (not recorded which). This sequence joins TRBV28 and TRBJ2-6; 10 bases map to TRBD1. This sequence originates from a female donor with ankylosing spondylitis or in good health (not recorded which). As DNA, the CDR3 is TGTGCCAGCAGCAGACCGGGACAGGGGACTGGGGCCAACGTCCTGACTTTC. It encodes CASSRPGQGTGANVLTF.